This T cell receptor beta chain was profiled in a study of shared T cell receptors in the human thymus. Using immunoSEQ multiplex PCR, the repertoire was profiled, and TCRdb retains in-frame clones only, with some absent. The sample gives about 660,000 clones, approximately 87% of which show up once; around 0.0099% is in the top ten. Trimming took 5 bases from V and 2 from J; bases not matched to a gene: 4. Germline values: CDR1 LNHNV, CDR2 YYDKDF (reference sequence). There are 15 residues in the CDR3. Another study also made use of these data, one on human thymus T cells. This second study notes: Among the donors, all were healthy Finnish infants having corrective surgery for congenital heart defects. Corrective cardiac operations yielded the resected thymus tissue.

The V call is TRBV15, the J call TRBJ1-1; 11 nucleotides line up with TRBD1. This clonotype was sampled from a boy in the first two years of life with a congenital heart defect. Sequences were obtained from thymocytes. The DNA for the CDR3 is TGTGCCACCAGCGGCGGACAGGGGGCAAACACTGAAGCTTTCTTT. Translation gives CATSGGQGANTEAFF.